The 22 T cell receptor beta chains in this list originate from one sample, sequenced in a study of blood T cells in healthy people across ages. Alongside a J-beta primer mix, a sample-barcoded 5' primer served in a second PCR lasting roughly 7 to 12 cycles. TCRdb ran MiXCR on the 5' RACE reads and lists one entry per CDR3 protein. This table holds roughly 1.9 million distinct CDR3 sequences, roughly two fifths found once. The sample consisted of blood. Every receptor here comes from a human donor in good health.

As for this clonotype: The junction and the germline gene differ at one end; a read error may be behind it. This sequence joins TRBV27 and TRBJ1-2; TRBD1 is a possible D gene (5 bases). The CDR3 is made up of 15 amino acids. Germline V gene lookup returns CDR1 MNHEY and CDR2 SMNVEV (reference sequence). The DNA for the CDR3 is TGTGCCGGCAGTTTTTCAGGGAGGGTGTCGGTCGGTTACACCTTC. It encodes CAGSFSGRVSVGYTF.

In DNA, the CDR3 is TGTGCCAGCACCCTCCAGGGTAACAACGAGCAGTACTTC. Its protein product is CASTLQGNNEQYF. This chain joins TRBV12-3 or TRBV12-4 and TRBJ2-5; tentative D call: TRBD1 (5 bases). The end of the DNA fits TRBJ2-7 better, so the J call may be wrong. The CDR3 runs 13 residues.

The J gene is TRBJ1-1, the V gene TRBV6-4; D is unclear. Germline V gives CDR1 MRHNA, CDR2 SNTAGT. The CDR3 consists of 13 residues. Between the trimmed V and J ends, which lost 4 bases and 1 base, there was a span of 7 bases. The CDR3 nucleotides are TGTGCCAGCAGTGTTAGTAAGAACACTGAAGCTTTCTTT. It encodes CASSVSKNTEAFF.

The rearrangement joins TRBV7-9 to TRBJ2-2; possible D gene TRBD2, 7 bases. Germline CDR1 is SEHNR and CDR2 is FQNEAQ (reference sequence). The CDR3 runs 16 residues. Trimming took 5 bases from V and 0 from J, leaving 13 bases between them. In nucleotides, the CDR3 is TGTGCCAGCAGCACACAAGGGGGGGCGAACACCGGGGAGCTGTTTTTT. It translates to CASSTQGGANTGELFF.

This clonotype was counted a few times. The rearrangement joins TRBV7-9 to TRBJ1-4; no firm D call. V shed 5 bases and J shed 7 bases, with 8 bases lying between them. The CDR3 spans 12 residues. Germline V lookup: CDR1 SEHNR, CDR2 FQNEAQ (reference sequence). CDR3 in DNA: TGTGCCAGCAGCCGGGGTGGTGAAAAACTGTTTTTT. Its protein product is CASSRGGEKLFF.

This clonotype occurred many times. V gene TRBV10-3 combines with J gene TRBJ1-5; the match to TRBD1 covers 7 bases. Trimming removed 10 bases from V and 2 bases from J; junction bases left unmatched: 5. CDR1 and CDR2 from the germline V gene are ENHRY and SYGVKD. This CDR3 is built from 13 residues. CDR3 DNA sequence: TGTGCCACCGGGACAGCCCGCAATCAGCCCCAGCATTTT. Translated: CATGTARNQPQHF.

This clonotype came up a few times. The chain couples TRBV7-2 to TRBJ2-3; 9 bases align to TRBD2. J gave up 2 bases and V 7 bases, and 7 bases lay outside the gene matches. The CDR3 runs to 15 residues. CDR1 and CDR2 (germline): SGHTA, FQGNSA. This CDR3 is CASTRAGGVTDTQYF. The DNA of the CDR3 is TGTGCCAGCACCCGAGCGGGGGGTGTCACAGATACGCAGTATTTT.

In its sample, this clonotype was seen a few times. This chain links TRBV9 with TRBJ2-1; 10 bases line up with TRBD1. The germline V gene has CDR1 SGDLS and CDR2 YYNGEE. The CDR3 length is 19 residues. Unmatched junction bases numbered 21, after V lost 4 bases and J lost 8 bases. The CDR3 loop is CASSSPGTGVSLVDDEQFF. The CDR3 bases are TGTGCCAGCAGCTCCCCCGGGACAGGGGTTTCGTTAGTTGATGATGAGCAGTTCTTC.

The table lists this clonotype with a few counts. The chain joins TRBV9 to TRBJ2-3, with D possibly TRBD1 on 5 matching bases. CDR3 size: 13 residues. The V and J ends lost 0 bases and 9 bases respectively, with 11 bases between them. Germline CDR1 and CDR2: SGDLS and YYNGEE. CDR3 sequence (DNA): TGTGCCAGCAGCGTAGATGGCCCAGGGACGCAGTATTTT. Its translation is CASSVDGPGTQYF.

This clonotype was seen a few times. J is TRBJ2-3 and V is TRBV20-1; D remains unclear. CDR3 size: 15 residues. Germline loops: CDR1 DFQATT, CDR2 SNEGSKA (reference sequence). With 7 bases removed from V and 2 bases from J, the gap between germline ends came to 19 bases. The CDR3: CSVSFQKSYTDTQYF. The CDR3 coding sequence is TGCAGTGTCAGTTTTCAGAAGAGCTACACAGATACGCAGTATTTT.

This clonotype was seen more than once but under ten times. The CDR3 loop reads CGSLGSYNSPLHF. The CDR3, as DNA: TGTGGATCCTTAGGGTCCTATAATTCACCCCTCCACTTT. J is TRBJ1-6 and V is TRBV28; the D is unclear. Germline assignment: CDR1 MDHEN and CDR2 SYDVKM. This CDR3 has 13 residues.

This chain connects TRBV7-9 to TRBJ2-7, with D possibly being TRBD1 or TRBD2 (5 bases each). The germline CDR1 and CDR2 sequences are SEHNR and FQNEAQ (reference sequence). The V end lost 5 bases, the J end lost 0 bases, and 8 bases lay between the germline ends. The CDR3 has 13 residues. CDR3 nucleotides: TGTGCCAGCAGCCGGGGCTACTCCTACGAGCAGTACTTC. Protein sequence: CASSRGYSYEQYF.

V usage is TRBV7-9 and J usage is TRBJ2-5; 8 nucleotides align to TRBD2. Per the germline V gene, CDR1 is SEHNR and CDR2 is FQNEAQ (reference sequence). With V trimmed by 5 bases and J by 2 bases, 7 bases remained unmatched. The CDR3 has 15 residues. The CDR3 nucleotides read TGTGCCAGCAGCGGGGAGCGGGGGTATCAAGAGACCCAGTACTTC. It is translated as CASSGERGYQETQYF.

This clonotype appeared a few times. The chain has TRBV4-2 and TRBJ2-3, with 7 bases fitting TRBD1. Germline values: CDR1 LGHNA, CDR2 YNFKEQ. V shed 0 bases, J shed 6 bases, and the junction held 6 bases outside the gene matches. The CDR3 sequence is 15 residues long. CDR3 protein: CASSQEAGGTDTQYF. As DNA, the CDR3 is TGTGCCAGCAGCCAAGAGGCAGGGGGTACGGATACGCAGTATTTT.

This clonotype was counted a few times. The rearrangement joins TRBV6-2 or TRBV6-3 to TRBJ1-6; D ambiguous. CDR3 length equals 13 residues. V was pared by 6 bases and J by 5 bases, with 8 bases between. From germline, CDR1 is MNHEY and CDR2 SVGEGT. The CDR3 loop is CASSGFNNSPLHF. The CDR3 DNA is TGTGCCAGCAGCGGATTTAATAATTCACCCCTCCACTTT.

V gene TRBV29-1 combines with J gene TRBJ2-5; weak D call: TRBD1 (5 bases). The germline V gene encodes CDR1 SQVTM and CDR2 ANQGSEA. The V end lost 3 bases, the J end lost 1 base, and 9 bases lay between the germline ends. The CDR3 is 13 amino acids. The CDR3 is CSVDKGIQETQYF. CDR3 nucleotides: TGCAGCGTTGATAAGGGGATCCAAGAGACCCAGTACTTC.

This chain connects TRBV7-9 to TRBJ2-5; D is undetermined. CDR1 and CDR2 from the germline V gene are SEHNR and FQNEAQ (reference sequence). Trimming shortened V by 2 bases and J by 9 bases, and 13 bases separated the two germline ends. CDR3 length equals 13 residues. CDR3 sequence reads: CASSLLTILSQYF. In DNA, the CDR3 is TGTGCCAGCAGCTTATTGACAATTCTGTCCCAGTACTTC.

The rearrangement joins TRBV7-9 to TRBJ1-1; D not certain. The CDR3 spans 15 residues. V lost 5 bases, J lost 1 base, and 14 bases lay in between. Germline CDR1 and CDR2: SEHNR and FQNEAQ (reference sequence). The CDR3, as DNA: TGTGCCAGCAGCCTCGTCGTTACAACGAACACTGAAGCTTTCTTT. It is translated as CASSLVVTTNTEAFF.

The chain combines TRBV7-9 with TRBJ1-2, with D uncertain. The V gene's germline CDR1 is SEHNR and CDR2 FQNEAQ (reference sequence). The CDR3 covers 12 residues. V was shortened by 5 bases and J by 5 bases, with 9 bases between the two germline ends. This CDR3 reads CASSPPRYGYTF. CDR3 nucleotide sequence: TGTGCCAGCAGCCCCCCTAGGTATGGCTACACCTTC.

This chain joins TRBV7-2 and TRBJ2-5, with 7 bases fitting TRBD1. With V trimmed by 6 bases and J by 4 bases, 11 bases remained unmatched. Germline V CDR1 and CDR2: SGHTA, FQGNSA. This CDR3 comprises 15 residues. The CDR3 spells CASSPTGVGRETQYF. CDR3 in DNA: TGTGCCAGCAGTCCAACAGGGGTAGGGAGAGAGACCCAGTACTTC.

This clonotype has just a few counts. This sequence joins TRBV7-9 and TRBJ1-2; D may be TRBD1 (5 bases). The CDR3 length is 19 residues. Germline V gene lookup returns CDR1 SEHNR and CDR2 FQNEAQ (reference sequence). V was clipped by 1 base and J by 4 bases, with 25 bases between them. The CDR3 nucleotides read TGTGCCAGCAGCTTAGAGGGGTGGCAGAATACTTACTCTCTCTATGGCTACACCTTC. This gives the protein CASSLEGWQNTYSLYGYTF.

The genes are TRBV10-3 and TRBJ2-3; 8 bases are shared with TRBD2. This CDR3 has 14 residues. Trimming took 6 bases from V and 4 from J; bases not matched to a gene: 6. Germline-derived CDR1 and CDR2 are ENHRY and SYGVKD. This CDR3 reads CAISPVAGPDTQYF. CDR3 nucleotide sequence: TGTGCCATCAGCCCGGTAGCGGGACCAGATACGCAGTATTTT.